Below, 5 T cell receptor beta chains from the same sample are listed, as sequenced in a study of T cells in Graves' hyperthyroidism and ophthalmopathy. There were TCR beta CDR3 regions amplified from RNA transcripts. HTBI primers were used for first-round RT-PCR of the TCR CDR3. TCRdb passed the multiplex PCR reads through MiXCR, listing each CDR3 protein once. Here the sample spans 400,000 to 550,000 distinct CDR3 sequences, roughly 24% being singletons. Material: blood. These receptors were taken from a woman between 25 and 40 years old with Graves' ophthalmopathy.

This chain connects TRBV6-2 or TRBV6-3 to TRBJ1-2; D perhaps matches TRBD1 (5 bases). This CDR3 is built from 15 residues. V was trimmed by 5 bases and J by 0 bases, leaving 13 bases between them. Germline V gives CDR1 MNHEY, CDR2 SVGEGT. Here the CDR3 reads CASSTRDFTNYGYTF. CDR3 in DNA: TGTGCCAGCAGTACCCGGGACTTTACTAACTATGGCTACACCTTC.

The table lists this clonotype with many counts. The chain joins TRBV5-1 to TRBJ1-1; tentative D call: TRBD1 (6 bases). V was shortened by 4 bases and J by 1 base, with 11 bases between the two germline ends. The CDR3 extends over 14 amino acids. The germline V gene encodes CDR1 SGHRS and CDR2 YFSETQ. CDR3 nucleotide sequence: TGCGCCAGCAGCAACGGACAGCCGAACACTGAAGCTTTCTTT. It encodes CASSNGQPNTEAFF.

In this sample, this clonotype turned up many times. The CDR3 spells CASSEAIRVEAFF. The CDR3, as DNA: TGTGCCAGCAGTGAAGCTATCAGGGTTGAAGCTTTCTTT. This chain uses TRBV6-1 with TRBJ1-1, with a tentative D call TRBD1 (5 bases). In germline, CDR1 is MNHNS, CDR2 SASEGT. V shed 0 bases and J shed 7 bases, with 9 bases lying between them. CDR3 length: 13 amino acids.

The chain carries TRBV12-3 or TRBV12-4 and TRBJ1-5; TRBD1 might be the D (6 bases). The length of the CDR3 is 15 residues. V lost 6 bases and J lost 1, with 13 bases in between. The DNA of the CDR3 is TGTGCCAGCAGCCCAGGACAGTTAAGCAATCAGCCCCAGCATTTT. Translated, it gives CASSPGQLSNQPQHF.

The genes are TRBV28 and TRBJ2-7, with a weak D call TRBD1 (6 bases). Trimming took off 2 bases at V and 2 bases at J, with 13 bases between the two ends. Per germline, CDR1 MDHEN and CDR2 SYDVKM. CDR3 length: 15 amino acids. The CDR3, as DNA: TGTGCCAGCAGTTTACGGCGACAGGCTCCCTACGAGCAGTACTTC. It codes for CASSLRRQAPYEQYF.